This TCR beta chain was sequenced during a study of T cell responses to AZD1222 COVID-19 vaccine. Overall study findings and caveats: Elevations in Spike-specific TCR breadth and depth followed administration of two AZD1222 doses.

The J segment lost 3 bases and the V segment lost 0 bases, leaving 15 bases of the junction unmatched. There are 18 residues in the CDR3. Germline CDR1 SGHRS, CDR2 YFSETQ. Profiled with immunoSEQ multiplex PCR; TCRdb holds only in-frame clones, not every one. The sample contains 90,000 to 120,000 clones, approximately 90% of which appear only once. Pooled in the analysis were second doses at about 4 or about 12 weeks. As concerns this clone: Its antigen is undetermined.

This clonotype was sampled from an adult who received the AZD1222 COVID-19 vaccine. The V gene is TRBV5-1, the J gene TRBJ2-7; 7 nucleotides match TRBD1. The source material was peripheral blood, sampled 28 days after the second AZD1222 dose. The CDR3 DNA sequence: TGCGCCAGCAGCTTGGCGTTTATGGAACAGGGGAAGGACTACGAGCAGTACTTC. This codes for CASSLAFMEQGKDYEQYF. Full variable domain (missing parts from reference TRBV5-1 and TRBJ2-7): KAGVTQTPRYLIKTRGQQVTLSCSPISGHRSVSWYQQTPGQGLQFLFEYFSETQRNKGNFPGRFSGRQFSNSRSEMNVSTLELGDSALYLCASSLAFMEQGKDYEQYFGPGTRLTVT.